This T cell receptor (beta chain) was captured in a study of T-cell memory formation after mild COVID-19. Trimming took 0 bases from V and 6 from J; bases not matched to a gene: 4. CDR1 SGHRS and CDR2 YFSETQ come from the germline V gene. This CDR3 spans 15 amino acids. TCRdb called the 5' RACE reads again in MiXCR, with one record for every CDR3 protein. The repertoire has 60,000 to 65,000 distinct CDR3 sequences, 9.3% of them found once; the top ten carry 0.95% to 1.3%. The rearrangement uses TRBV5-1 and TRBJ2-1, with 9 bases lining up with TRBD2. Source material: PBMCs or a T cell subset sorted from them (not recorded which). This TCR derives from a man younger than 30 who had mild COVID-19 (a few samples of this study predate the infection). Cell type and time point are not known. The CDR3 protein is CASSLGLAGFNEQFF. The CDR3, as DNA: TGCGCCAGCAGCTTGGGTCTAGCGGGGTTCAATGAGCAGTTCTTC.